Listed below are T cell receptor beta chains from one sample, sequenced in a study of OX40 agonist ivuxolimab in advanced cancers. TCRdb's table, derived via immunoSEQ multiplex PCR, lists solely in-frame clones and lacks some. Seen here are 60,000 to 75,000 clones, around 80% observed once, and the top ten hold 0.95% to 1.1%. Source: CD4+ or CD8+ T cells sorted from blood, taken in a trial of the OX40 agonist ivuxolimab. Receptors originate from an adult with an advanced solid tumor such as melanoma, head and neck, liver or kidney cancer. CDR3s include the opening cysteine and the closing phenylalanine or tryptophan. The order of the fields is CDR3 protein, CDR3 DNA, J gene, V gene, D gene. D genes are given only for firm matches.

CAWGGSPGAPPFKETQYF TGTGCCTGGGGTGGGAGCCCGGGGGCACCTCCATTTAAAGAGACCCAGTACTTC TRBJ2-5 TRBV30 NA
CASSYRGRGTEAFF TGTGCCAGCAGTTACAGGGGGCGCGGCACTGAAGCTTTCTTT TRBJ1-1 TRBV6-5 TRBD1
CASSLGWGQDAGANVLTF TGTGCCAGCAGCTTAGGATGGGGGCAGGACGCGGGGGCCAACGTCCTGACTTTC TRBJ2-6 TRBV11-2 NA
CASSPAGDEQFF TGTGCCAGCAGCCCCGCGGGGGATGAGCAGTTCTTC TRBJ2-1 TRBV7-3 TRBD2
CASSVGPGGTDTQYF TGTGCCAGCAGCGTAGGGCCGGGGGGCACAGATACGCAGTATTTT TRBJ2-3 TRBV9 NA
CASSQDVTTASPLHF TGCGCCAGCAGCCAAGACGTTACGACGGCCTCACCCCTCCACTTT TRBJ1-6 TRBV4-3 NA
CASRTTGGGELFF TGTGCCAGCAGAACTACAGGGGGCGGGGAGCTGTTTTTT TRBJ2-2 TRBV6-5 TRBD1
CASRQGLDKVYEQYF TGTGCCAGCAGGCAAGGGCTGGACAAAGTATACGAGCAGTACTTC TRBJ2-7 TRBV7-2 NA
CASSLGDRDQPQHF TGTGCCAGCAGCTTGGGAGATCGGGATCAGCCCCAGCATTTT TRBJ1-5 TRBV5-4 NA
CASSLARKGNEQFF TGTGCCAGCAGCTTGGCCAGAAAAGGGAATGAGCAGTTCTTC TRBJ2-1 TRBV5-4 NA
CATSRGPTANQPQHF TGTGCCACCAGCAGGGGCCCCACAGCAAATCAGCCCCAGCATTTT TRBJ1-5 TRBV15 NA
CASSLSQTGGTDTQYF TGTGCCAGCAGCTTATCTCAAACAGGGGGCACAGATACGCAGTATTTT TRBJ2-3 TRBV7-2 TRBD1
CASSVWTPRAKNIQYF TGTGCCAGCAGCGTTTGGACCCCTAGGGCCAAAAACATTCAGTACTTC TRBJ2-4 TRBV7-9 NA
CAWGSGNRQFF TGTGCCTGGGGGTCAGGGAATCGGCAGTTCTTC TRBJ2-1 TRBV30 NA
CASSLAIRGKGEQFF TGTGCCAGCAGCTTAGCGATAAGGGGGAAGGGTGAGCAGTTCTTC TRBJ2-1 TRBV7-2 NA
CASSLHAEQYF TGCGCCAGCAGCTTACATGCCGAGCAGTACTTC TRBJ2-7 TRBV5-1 NA
CASSTQANTEAFF TGTGCCAGCAGCACACAGGCGAACACTGAAGCTTTCTTT TRBJ1-1 TRBV7-2 NA
CASSLLGYEQYF TGCGCCAGCAGCTTGTTGGGCTACGAGCAGTACTTC TRBJ2-7 TRBV5-1 NA